The T cell receptor beta chain described here comes from a study of T cell responses to AZD1222 COVID-19 vaccine. Study-wide results and limits: Donors were largely white British and mainly female; clonal diversity was possibly underestimated.

Pooled samples include second doses given at about 4 or 12 weeks. Of note for this clone: Its specificity is not known.

Clones were sequenced by immunoSEQ multiplex PCR, and TCRdb holds only the in-frame ones, with some missing. The table lists approximately 82,000 clones, 80% to 95% of them singletons. This specimen consisted of peripheral blood, obtained 28 days after the second AZD1222 dose. The receptor comes from an adult who received the AZD1222 COVID-19 vaccine.

This CDR3 is CASSPRRGTAKNIQYF. CDR3 DNA sequence: TGCGCCAGCAGCCCTAGGCGGGGTACCGCCAAAAACATTCAGTACTTC. The gene calls are TRBV4-3 and TRBJ2-4; D might be TRBD2 (6 bases). This CDR3 is built from 16 residues. Germline V gene lookup returns CDR1 LGHNA and CDR2 YSLEER. The V end was cut by 4 bases, the J end by 1 base, with 14 bases between.